This T cell receptor (beta chain) is drawn from a study of blood T cell repertoires in COVID-19 (dated by TCRdb to between 2020 and 2021). In terms of the full investigation: Samples covering the acute and convalescent phases of COVID-19 were provided by collaborators in the United States, Italy and Spain. The material from the prospective study consisted of cDNA or gDNA derived from T cells, B-cell-depleted T cells, or PBMCs. Deeply sampled blood TCRbeta repertoires from subjects exposed to, actively infected with, or recovered from COVID-19 were included in the dataset. The repertoires were made available in a free public database intended to serve as a resource for research on the immune response to SARS-CoV-2. The samples were drawn from two sources: the first 160 participants of the ongoing ImmuneRACE study, and some 1,300 subjects contributed by 6 global collaborators. Nearly every sample came with metadata listing a de-identified subject ID, COVID-19 status, age in years and sex. Where available, HLA class I and class II types were taken from metadata supplied by the sample provider and were not determined by assay-based typing.

On this clone: Which antigen it targets is not known. No much larger clone exists at a distance of one base, and base qualities are not known.

CDR1 and CDR2 were assigned from the germline V gene as SGHDN and FVKESK. The V and J ends are trimmed by 6 bases and 7 bases, leaving 12 bases between them. The CDR3 runs 13 amino acids, cysteine and phenylalanine included. This entry keeps only the CDR3 DNA: 39 bases, framed from base 1. Whole blood was collected in K2EDTA tubes by collaborating institutions according to the institutions' own protocols. For TCRbeta analysis, collaborators shipped samples in one of three forms: frozen whole blood, isolated PBMCs, or DNA extracted from either of those sample types. Study-level results and caveats: The amount of clinical and demographic metadata varied by source and participant and was provided uncurated.

TCRbeta CDR3 regions were amplified from genomic DNA using the immunoSEQ Assay, a bias-controlled multiplex PCR. The study's own analysis went as follows. The number of nucleated cells in each sample was estimated by amplification of reference gene primers within the assay. To quantify the absolute abundance of each unique TCRbeta CDR3 rearrangement, sequence reads were collapsed and filtered. For each sample, productive Simpson clonality was calculated as the square root of Simpson's diversity index over productive rearrangements. Drawn from immuneACCESS, this table holds only the in-frame rearrangements with V and J called that TCRdb kept. Clones are partly lost; checked studies trace under half to an unresolved V gene and leave the rest unexplained. V, J and clone size were drawn from that table, and D and trimming were deduced from the DNA. Within this sample are 150,000 to 200,000 clones, with roughly 79% of them counted one time only. Clones ranked in the top ten supply about 20% of the sample.

This receptor was identified in a woman older than 75 with acute or convalescent COVID-19. The sample comprised peripheral blood. The chain employs TRBV14 and TRBJ2-2, with TRBD2 as a weak D call on 6 bases. CDR3 protein: CASSPRLVGELFF. The sequenced DNA: TGTGCCAGCAGTCCTCGACTAGTCGGGGAGCTGTTTTTT.